The T cell receptor (beta chain) described here comes from a study of identical twins. General study points: Sequences that were out-of-frame, alpha and twin-shared displayed an excess of low generation probability.

This clonotype was picked up a small number of times. Its antigen remains unidentified. TCRdb passed the 5' RACE reads through MiXCR, listing each CDR3 protein once. The repertoire holds 350,000 or so distinct CDR3 sequences, with 12% as singletons. V shed 6 bases and J shed 3 bases, with 18 bases lying between them. This CDR3 has 15 residues. Germline assignment: CDR1 SNHLY and CDR2 FYNNEI. The same data also contributed to another study, on yellow fever vaccine responses in identical twins.

The sequenced sample was CD8+ T cells sorted from blood. The rearrangement joins TRBV2 to TRBJ2-7; the D gene is possibly TRBD1 (6 bases). This TCR was sampled from a woman between 18 and 29 years old in good health. The CDR3 DNA sequence: TGTGCCAGCAGGGAACAGGGAGCAGGAAACTACGAGCAGTACTTC. Its translation: CASREQGAGNYEQYF.